These 13 T cell receptor beta chains came from one sample sequenced in a study of T cells after yellow fever vaccination. In TCRdb, the 5' RACE reads were re-called with MiXCR into one record per CDR3 protein. The data hold approximately 240,000 distinct CDR3 sequences, with approximately 3.8% observed a single time. Material: PBMCs, obtained 15 days after the yellow fever booster vaccination. The receptors were gathered from a man aged 18 to 30 who received the YFV17D yellow fever vaccine.

This clonotype came up many times. CDR3 amino acids: CASSLEDHHYGYTF. In DNA form, the CDR3 reads TGCGCCAGCAGCTTGGAAGACCATCACTATGGCTACACCTTC. The J gene is TRBJ1-2, the V gene TRBV5-1; no reliable D call. Between the trimmed V and J ends, which lost 0 bases and 3 bases, there was a span of 9 bases. CDR3 length equals 14 residues. CDR1 SGHRS and CDR2 YFSETQ come from the germline V gene.

This clonotype has a count of ten or more. This chain links TRBV3-1 with TRBJ1-2; tentatively, D is TRBD1 (6 bases). The germline CDR1 and CDR2 sequences are LGHDT and YNNKEL (reference sequence). CDR3 length: 13 amino acids. V was cut by 2 bases and J by 4 bases, with 8 bases left in between. The CDR3 coding sequence is TGTGCCAGCAGCCAAAGGGACATCTATGGCTACACCTTC. It encodes CASSQRDIYGYTF.

This clonotype was detected ten times or more. The V call is TRBV5-1, the J call TRBJ2-3; D is perhaps TRBD2 (6 bases). Germline assignment: CDR1 SGHRS and CDR2 YFSETQ. V lost 0 bases to trimming and J lost 6 bases, with 20 bases between them. The CDR3 is 17 residues long. The CDR3 protein is CASSLAWRGIAGDTQYF. As DNA, the CDR3 is TGCGCCAGCAGCTTGGCTTGGCGGGGAATCGCGGGGGATACGCAGTATTTT.

This clonotype was recorded at least ten times. The rearrangement links TRBV19 to TRBJ2-5; a possible D gene is TRBD1 (5 bases). V was trimmed by 2 bases and J by 5 bases, leaving 12 bases between them. The CDR3 has 14 amino acids. In germline, CDR1 is LNHDA, CDR2 SQIVND (reference sequence). CDR3 residues: CASSIQGAVETQYF. In DNA form, the CDR3 reads TGTGCCAGTAGTATACAGGGCGCGGTTGAGACCCAGTACTTC.

This clonotype has ten or more counts. This chain links TRBV19 with TRBJ1-1, with D perhaps TRBD1 (5 bases). Trimming pared 2 bases from V and 0 bases from J, leaving 13 bases between. This CDR3 region has 16 residues. CDR1 LNHDA and CDR2 SQIVND come from the germline V gene (reference sequence). This CDR3 is CASSIRGRPMNTEAFF. The CDR3 DNA reads TGTGCCAGTAGTATAAGGGGCCGGCCTATGAACACTGAAGCTTTCTTT.

This clonotype has ten or more counts. V gene TRBV19 combines with J gene TRBJ2-5; 8 bases match TRBD1. Germline lookup yields CDR1 LNHDA and CDR2 SQIVND (reference sequence). This CDR3 region has 15 residues. Unmatched junction bases numbered 8, after V lost 3 bases and J lost 5 bases. The CDR3 protein is CASSIGRGQMETQYF. CDR3 sequence (DNA): TGTGCCAGTAGTATTGGCAGGGGGCAGATGGAGACCCAGTACTTC.

This clonotype was seen repeatedly, ten times or more. This chain uses TRBV9 with TRBJ1-2; no firm D call. This CDR3 comprises 14 residues. V was pared by 6 bases and J by 3 bases, with 15 bases between. From germline, CDR1 is SGDLS and CDR2 YYNGEE. Written as DNA, the CDR3 is TGTGCCAGCAATAGAAACGGGGAGGACTATGGCTACACCTTC. Its protein product is CASNRNGEDYGYTF.

This clonotype showed up many times. This sequence joins TRBV7-6 and TRBJ2-2; no reliable D call. This CDR3 contains 13 residues. Germline CDR1 and CDR2: SGHVS and FNYEAQ. V was shortened by 1 base and J by 6 bases, with 6 bases between the two germline ends. The CDR3 loop reads CASSLVWSGELFF. The CDR3 DNA follows: TGTGCCAGCAGCTTAGTCTGGTCCGGGGAGCTGTTTTTT.

Many counts were recorded for this clonotype. The chain joins TRBV20-1 to TRBJ2-3; D perhaps matches TRBD2 (5 bases). CDR1 and CDR2 (germline): DFQATT, SNEGSKA (reference sequence). CDR3 length equals 17 residues. V was trimmed by 2 bases and J by 0 bases, leaving 18 bases between them. The CDR3 DNA is TGCAGTGCTAGATCGGCTCAAGATCTAGCCAGCACAGATACGCAGTATTTT. Translating gives CSARSAQDLASTDTQYF.

This CDR3 reads CASRGPLGLGYTF. The CDR3 coding sequence is TGTGCCAGCAGAGGCCCGTTAGGGTTAGGCTACACCTTC. V gene TRBV5-4 combines with J gene TRBJ1-2; D is unresolved. Germline assignment: CDR1 SGHNT and CDR2 YYREEE (reference sequence). The CDR3 runs to 13 residues. Trimming left V 5 bases short and J 8 bases short, with 16 bases between. Complete variable domain (other parts from reference TRBV5-4 and TRBJ1-2): ETGVTQSPTHLIKTRGQQVTLRCSSQSGHNTVSWYQQALGQGPQFIFQYYREEENGRGNFPPRFSGLQFPNYSSELNVNALELDDSALYLCASRGPLGLGYTFGSGTRLTVV.

This clonotype appeared many times. This chain uses TRBV7-2 with TRBJ2-7, with 7 bases matching TRBD2. V dropped 1 base and J dropped 0; count of bases not matched to a gene: 9. Germline CDR1 and CDR2: SGHTA and FQGNSA. This CDR3 region has 17 residues. The CDR3 loop reads CASSLGGGSQPSYEQYF. The CDR3 region has the DNA TGTGCCAGCAGCTTAGGGGGGGGGAGTCAACCCTCCTACGAGCAGTACTTC.

This clonotype was found many times. The chain is built from TRBV11-2 and TRBJ1-5, with a tentative D call TRBD1 (6 bases). The CDR3 has 15 amino acids. V gave up 5 bases and J gave up 5 bases, with 16 bases separating them. Germline CDR1 reads SGHAT; CDR2 reads FQNNGV. The CDR3 region has the DNA TGTGCCAGCAGCCTAAACTACAGGGCCCATCAGCCCCAGCATTTT. Translating it yields CASSLNYRAHQPQHF.

This clonotype was observed many times. The chain recombines TRBV20-1 with TRBJ1-5; 9 nucleotides match TRBD1. Trimming removed 2 bases from V and 0 bases from J; junction bases left unmatched: 8. The CDR3 covers 17 residues. CDR1 and CDR2 (germline): DFQATT, SNEGSKA (reference sequence). The CDR3 loop is CSARIPGQGSSNQPQHF. The CDR3, as DNA: TGCAGTGCTAGAATACCGGGACAGGGATCTAGCAATCAGCCCCAGCATTTT.